These 20 T cell receptor beta chains originate from one sample sequenced in a study of patients and donors after allogeneic stem cell transplantation. MiXCR, applied by TCRdb to the RT-PCR reads, yields one record per CDR3 protein. This table has 920,000 or so distinct CDR3 sequences, roughly 17% appearing once. The material sequenced was blood, either unsorted or a sorted T cell fraction (not recorded which). The receptor source for this set is a human donor who was either an allogeneic HSCT recipient or a stem cell or donor lymphocyte infusion donor (not recorded which). It is not recorded whose cells these are; they may come from a transplant donor.

This sequence joins TRBV5-1 and TRBJ2-7; 8 nucleotides align to TRBD1. Trimming removed 4 bases from V and 4 bases from J; junction bases left unmatched: 10. Per germline, CDR1 SGHRS and CDR2 YFSETQ. This CDR3 contains 15 residues. CDR3 DNA: TGCGCCAGCAGCCCCAGACAGGGGAGCGGTTACGAGCAGTACTTC. Residues: CASSPRQGSGYEQYF.

This clonotype was recorded a few times. The chain uses TRBV20-1 and TRBJ1-1; TRBD1 matches 7 bases. The junction had 10 bases not matched to a gene; V was cut back by 0 bases and J by 0 bases. Germline assignment: CDR1 DFQATT and CDR2 SNEGSKA (reference sequence). The CDR3 length is 17 residues. Here the CDR3 reads CSAREAPGDRVNTEAFF. The CDR3 DNA sequence: TGCAGTGCTAGAGAGGCCCCCGGAGACAGGGTGAACACTGAAGCTTTCTTT.

The chain employs TRBV7-8 and TRBJ1-5; D is uncertain. This CDR3 has 15 amino acids. Germline V lookup: CDR1 SGHVS, CDR2 FQNEAQ. Between the trimmed V and J ends, which lost 5 bases and 0 bases, there was a span of 11 bases. CDR3 sequence: CASSHERYSNQPQHF. The CDR3 nucleotides read TGTGCCAGCAGCCACGAGAGGTATAGCAATCAGCCCCAGCATTTT.

This clonotype was seen more than once but under ten times. The chain is built from TRBV7-2 and TRBJ1-1; tentative D call: TRBD1 (5 bases). Germline V lookup: CDR1 SGHTA, CDR2 FQGNSA. CDR3 length: 14 amino acids. V was shortened by 5 bases and J by 5 bases, with 15 bases between the two germline ends. The chain's CDR3 is CASSRGTPRTEAFF. The CDR3 DNA sequence: TGTGCCAGCAGCCGAGGGACCCCGAGGACTGAAGCTTTCTTT.

The chain carries TRBV7-2 and TRBJ2-3; D not certain. V shed 5 bases and J shed 1 base, with 7 bases lying between them. Germline V lookup: CDR1 SGHTA, CDR2 FQGNSA. CDR3 length: 13 amino acids. CDR3 nucleotide sequence: TGTGCCAGCAGCATAGTACGCACAGATACGCAGTATTTT. It codes for CASSIVRTDTQYF.

The V call is TRBV30, the J call TRBJ1-1; D uncertain. This CDR3 has 14 amino acids. CDR1 and CDR2 (germline): GTSNPN, SVGIG (reference sequence). Deletions cut 3 bases from V and 4 bases from J, with 15 bases between. This CDR3 is CAWSLGNWGTEAFF. The CDR3 region has the DNA TGTGCCTGGAGCCTTGGGAACTGGGGCACTGAAGCTTTCTTT.

The sample holds many counts of this clonotype. V and J are TRBV6-6 and TRBJ1-1; 8 bases are shared with TRBD1. The V gene end was trimmed by 4 bases and the J gene end by 10 bases; junction bases not matched to a gene: 8. The CDR3 runs to 13 residues. Germline loops: CDR1 MNHNY, CDR2 SVGAGI (reference sequence). CDR3 sequence: CASSWGQALGAFF. CDR3 bases: TGTGCCAGCAGTTGGGGACAGGCTCTTGGAGCTTTCTTT.

This clonotype was recorded many times. The chain's CDR3 is CASSTGDTQYF. In DNA, the CDR3 is TGTGCCAGCAGCACCGGGGATACGCAGTATTTT. V gene TRBV7-3 combines with J gene TRBJ2-3; D is unclear. V lost 5 bases and J 6 bases, leaving 6 bases between the germline ends. The germline CDR1 and CDR2 sequences are SGHTA and FQGTGA. This CDR3 is 11 amino acids long.

This clonotype was seen more than once but under ten times. The chain recombines TRBV3-1 with TRBJ1-5; no clear D gene. The germline V gene has CDR1 LGHDT and CDR2 YNNKEL (reference sequence). The CDR3 has 15 residues. Trimming cost V 0 bases and J 5 bases, with 11 bases left between them. CDR3 in DNA: TGTGCCAGCAGCCAAGATACGGCGGGCTATCAGCCCCAGCATTTT. Its protein is CASSQDTAGYQPQHF.

The rearrangement joins TRBV5-4 to TRBJ1-1, with a weak D call TRBD1 (6 bases). The V end was cut by 0 bases, the J end by 6 bases, with 18 bases between. CDR1 and CDR2 (germline): SGHNT, YYREEE (reference sequence). There are 16 residues in the CDR3. DNA of the CDR3: TGTGCCAGCAGCTTGGGGGGGCCGGGAAAGGCCTCTGAAGCTTTCTTT. This codes for CASSLGGPGKASEAFF.

This clonotype was found a few times. This chain links TRBV7-3 with TRBJ2-2; D is tentatively TRBD1 or TRBD2 (5 bases each). Trimming removed 5 bases from V and 5 bases from J, with 21 bases in between. The CDR3 sequence is 17 residues long. The V gene's germline CDR1 is SGHTA and CDR2 FQGTGA. The CDR3 coding sequence is TGTGCCAGCAGCACCTTAGTGGGGACGGACGGGACCGGGGAGCTGTTTTTT. This sequence encodes CASSTLVGTDGTGELFF.

The rearrangement joins TRBV7-2 to TRBJ2-1, with TRBD1 as a possible D gene (5 bases). Germline CDR1 is SGHTA and CDR2 is FQGNSA. The length of the CDR3 is 16 residues. Trimming removed 5 bases at V and 6 bases at J, with 20 bases between. CDR3 region: CASSARRGQAPNEQFF. CDR3 sequence (DNA): TGTGCCAGCAGCGCCCGAAGGGGCCAAGCCCCCAATGAGCAGTTCTTC.

The chain carries TRBV24-1 and TRBJ2-7, with TRBD1 as a possible D gene (6 bases). Germline values: CDR1 KGHDR, CDR2 SFDVKD. There are 14 residues in the CDR3. Trimming removed 2 bases at V and 5 bases at J, with 12 bases between. CDR3 sequence: CATSDSRDTNEQYF. The CDR3 region has the DNA TGTGCCACCAGTGATTCCCGGGACACCAACGAGCAGTACTTC.

This clonotype has only one observation. The chain has TRBV18 and TRBJ2-1, with a possible D match to TRBD2 (5 bases). V was cut by 3 bases and J by 4 bases, with 7 bases left in between. The CDR3 totals 13 residues. Germline V CDR1 and CDR2: KGHSH, LQKENI. The CDR3 DNA is TGTGCCAGCTCACCCGGGAATTACAATGAGCAGTTCTTC. Translation gives CASSPGNYNEQFF.

This clonotype has only a few counts. The chain joins TRBV12-3 or TRBV12-4 to TRBJ2-7, with 9 bases fitting TRBD2. The V gene end was trimmed by 2 bases and the J gene end by 7 bases; junction bases not matched to a gene: 3. The CDR3 loop spans 13 amino acids. CDR3 region: CASSLTTSGEQYF. The DNA of the CDR3 is TGTGCCAGCAGTTTAACCACTAGCGGGGAGCAGTACTTC.

The J gene is TRBJ2-7, the V gene TRBV5-1; TRBD2 agrees at 15 bases. Germline V gene data show CDR1 as SGHRS and CDR2 as YFSETQ. Trimming took 1 base from V and 5 from J; bases not matched to a gene: 7. The CDR3 consists of 17 residues. The DNA for the CDR3 is TGCGCCAGCAGCTTGACTATCCGGACTAGCGGGGGGGACGAGCAGTACTTC. Amino acid sequence: CASSLTIRTSGGDEQYF.

The J gene is TRBJ2-1, the V gene TRBV2; D is unresolved. Germline V gene data show CDR1 as SNHLY and CDR2 as FYNNEI. The V end lost 2 bases, the J end lost 2 bases, and 10 bases lay between the germline ends. The CDR3 extends over 15 amino acids. CDR3 protein: CASSESITPYNEQFF. CDR3 DNA: TGTGCCAGCAGTGAATCCATCACCCCCTACAATGAGCAGTTCTTC.

The gene calls are TRBV9 and TRBJ2-1, with TRBD1 as a possible D gene (5 bases). The CDR3 covers 14 residues. Trimming cost V 0 bases and J 8 bases, with 12 bases left between them. Germline lookup yields CDR1 SGDLS and CDR2 YYNGEE. CDR3 residues: CASSVDLGRDEQFF. Written as DNA, the CDR3 is TGTGCCAGCAGCGTAGATTTGGGCAGGGATGAGCAGTTCTTC.

This clonotype was recorded a few times. In DNA, the CDR3 is TGTGCCAGCAGTTACAGGGGACCCTTTTACTACGAGCAGTACTTC. Amino acid sequence: CASSYRGPFYYEQYF. This sequence joins TRBV6-2 or TRBV6-3 and TRBJ2-7; D may correspond to TRBD1 or TRBD2 (5 bases each). Germline-derived CDR1 and CDR2 are MNHEY and SVGEGT. V dropped 2 bases and J dropped 3 bases, with 14 bases sitting between them. There are 15 residues in the CDR3.

The V and J genes are TRBV9 and TRBJ2-1, with D maybe TRBD2 (6 bases). Germline-derived CDR1 and CDR2 are SGDLS and YYNGEE. Deletions cut 0 bases from V and 5 bases from J, with 15 bases between. The CDR3 sequence is 16 residues long. In DNA form, the CDR3 reads TGTGCCAGCAGCGTAGGTGGCGGGACGGTCGACAATGAGCAGTTCTTC. This gives the protein CASSVGGGTVDNEQFF.